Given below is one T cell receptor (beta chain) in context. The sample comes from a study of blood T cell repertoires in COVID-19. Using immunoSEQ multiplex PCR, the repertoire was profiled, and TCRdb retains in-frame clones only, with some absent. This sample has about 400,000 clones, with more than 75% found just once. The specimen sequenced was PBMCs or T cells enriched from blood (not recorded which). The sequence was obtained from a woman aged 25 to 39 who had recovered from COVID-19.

The CDR3 loop is CASSARVPETQYF. The CDR3 nucleotides are TGTGCCAGCAGTGCCAGGGTGCCGGAGACCCAGTACTTC. The chain carries TRBV2 and TRBJ2-5; maybe TRBD1 (5 bases). Looked up from germline, CDR1 is SNHLY and CDR2 is FYNNEI. This CDR3 is 13 amino acids long. V lost 4 bases and J lost 5, with 11 bases in between.